This T cell receptor (beta chain) was recovered during a study of cytotoxic CD8 clonotypes in ibrutinib-treated CLL. The repertoire was sequenced with immunoSEQ multiplex PCR; TCRdb's copy has only in-frame clones and lacks some. The data contain 150,000 to 200,000 clones, roughly four fifths of them singletons. Trimming removed 0 bases from V and 2 bases from J, with 9 bases in between. This CDR3 comprises 15 residues. Germline V gives CDR1 SGDLS, CDR2 YYNGEE. This clone occurred a few times. The gene calls are TRBV9 and TRBJ2-1; D might be TRBD1 (6 bases). Material: PBMCs, obtained after 12 months of ibrutinib treatment. This clonotype originated in a human donor with chronic lymphocytic leukemia. This chain's CDR3 is CASSVVGTPYNEQFF. The CDR3 DNA reads TGTGCCAGCAGCGTAGTTGGGACACCCTACAATGAGCAGTTCTTC.